The entry below describes one T cell receptor beta chain. Its antigen remains unknown. Germline-derived CDR1 and CDR2 are GTSNPN and SVGIG (reference sequence). CDR3 length equals 13 residues. Trimming took off 0 bases at V and 8 bases at J, with 8 bases between the two ends. These data belong to a study of cytomegalovirus exposure and HLA in healthy donors. Study results and caveats: The listing of 150 or so TCR beta chains classed them as cytomegalovirus-associated. Associated with HLA alleles at 0.05 false discovery rate in a later analysis were around 17,000 TCR beta sequences.

Primers: 60 Vbeta forward and 13 Jbeta reverse. Clones were sequenced by immunoSEQ multiplex PCR, and TCRdb holds only the in-frame ones, with some missing. The data hold approximately 100,000 clones, with approximately 70% observed a single time. The specimen was PBMCs. The TCR was taken from a woman aged 18-35 years in good health and CMV-seropositive. The gene calls are TRBV30 and TRBJ1-6; D gene uncertain. The CDR3 DNA reads as TGTGCCTGGAGTGTAATGAGGGATTCACCCCTCCACTTT. Amino acid sequence: CAWSVMRDSPLHF. Drawing the rest from reference TRBV30 and TRBJ1-6, the complete variable domain is SQTIHQWPATLVQPVGSPLSLECTVEGTSNPNLYWYRQAAGRGLQLLFYSVGIGQISSEVPQNLSASRPQDRQFILSSKKLLLSDSGFYLCAWSVMRDSPLHFGNGTRLTVT.